The sequence of this T cell receptor (beta chain) was determined in a study of early T cells in non-severe SARS-CoV-2 infection. Study as a whole: Sequencing targeted bulk RNA from unsorted whole blood, leaving chains unpaired. Study-wide results and limits: Reliance on VDJdb matching favored anti-spike CD8 responses; private and CD4 specificities were missed.

This clonotype was seen repeatedly, ten times or more. Antigen unknown. This CDR3 has 13 residues. The V and J ends lost 3 bases and 7 bases respectively, with 9 bases between them. Per the germline V gene, CDR1 is SGHTA and CDR2 is FQGNSA. Attachment of unique molecular identifiers to individual cDNA molecules was performed. Using its own MiXCR run on the 5' RACE reads, TCRdb lists one record per CDR3 protein. The data hold under 65,000 distinct CDR3 sequences, with less than 15% observed a single time. The sequence was collected from an adult who was a healthcare worker with PCR-confirmed SARS-CoV-2 infection or an uninfected control (not recorded which). This sequence joins TRBV7-2 and TRBJ1-4; D unresolved. This material consisted of whole blood, taken at baseline. CDR3 sequence: CASSLTILEKLFF. For the CDR3, the DNA is TGTGCCAGCAGCTTGACGATACTTGAAAAACTGTTTTTT. The full variable domain, with the rest looked up from reference TRBV7-2 and TRBJ1-4, is GAGVSQSPSNKVTEKGKDVELRCDPISGHTALYWYRQSLGQGLEFLIYFQGNSAPDKSGLPSDRFSAERTGGSVSTLTIQRTQQEDSAVYLCASSLTILEKLFFGSGTQLSVL.